This TCR beta chain was recorded in a study of a mutant IDH1 vaccine in newly diagnosed glioma. For the study at large: Each patient was administered eight vaccinations, scheduled in weeks 1, 3, 5, 7, 11, 15, 19 and 23. Patients got their first vaccination 4-6 weeks after radiotherapy alone, or with temozolomide cycles.

Method: immunoSEQ multiplex PCR; TCRdb's copy keeps in-frame clones and lacks some. The repertoire holds roughly 38,000 clones, with around 79% as singletons. A word on this clone: The antigen remains unidentified.

Germline assignment: CDR1 MNHEY and CDR2 SVGAGI. Trimming took off 2 bases at V and 6 bases at J, with 10 bases between the two ends. This CDR3 region has 13 residues. Described time point: week 23, last vaccination. Every vaccine dose comprised 300 ug of mutant IDH1 20-mer peptide plus topical imiquimod. Sequencing used PBMCs, obtained from a glioma patient whose treatment included an IDH1 peptide vaccine. The receptor was derived from a woman aged 40 to 49 with glioma. Some clones in this sample may be carry-over from other donors' samples. The gene calls are TRBV6-5 and TRBJ1-1, with D hard to call. The CDR3 here is CASSYGGSPEAFF. The CDR3 coding sequence is TGTGCCAGCAGTTACGGAGGGAGCCCTGAAGCTTTCTTT.